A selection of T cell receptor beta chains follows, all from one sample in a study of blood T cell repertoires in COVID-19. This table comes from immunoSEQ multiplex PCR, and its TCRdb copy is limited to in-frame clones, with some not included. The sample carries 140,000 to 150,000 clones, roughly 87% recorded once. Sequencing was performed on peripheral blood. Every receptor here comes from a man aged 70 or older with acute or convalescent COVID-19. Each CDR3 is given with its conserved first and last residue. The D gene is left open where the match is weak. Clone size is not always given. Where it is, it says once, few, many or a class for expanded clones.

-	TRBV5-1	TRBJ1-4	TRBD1	TGCGCCAGCAGCTCGACAGGGGGCTATGAAAAACTGTTTTTT	CASSSTGGYEKLFF
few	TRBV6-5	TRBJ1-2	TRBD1	TGTGCCAGCAGCCCCTTTTCGACAGGGGTCTATGGCTACACCTTC	CASSPFSTGVYGYTF
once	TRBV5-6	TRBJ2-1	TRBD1	TGTGCCAGCAGTTGGGACAGGGCCAATGAGCAGTTCTTC	CASSWDRANEQFF
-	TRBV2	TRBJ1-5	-	TGTGCCAGCAGTGAAGGGTCCGGGTACCATCAGCCCCAGCATTTT	CASSEGSGYHQPQHF
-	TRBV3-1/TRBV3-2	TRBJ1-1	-	TGTGCCAGCAGACGACAGGACCTGAACACTGAAGCTTTCTTT	CASRRQDLNTEAFF
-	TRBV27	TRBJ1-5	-	TGTGCCAGCAGTTTAAAGGGGTATAGCAATCAGCCCCAGCATTTT	CASSLKGYSNQPQHF
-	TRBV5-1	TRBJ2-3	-	TGCGCCAGCAGCTTGGCCGTCGGGAGAACAGATACGCAGTATTTT	CASSLAVGRTDTQYF
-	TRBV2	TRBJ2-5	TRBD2	TGTGCCAGCAGTCGGACTAGCGGGGGAGAGACCCAGTACTTC	CASSRTSGGETQYF
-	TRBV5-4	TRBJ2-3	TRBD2	TGTGCCACCCGCGGGAGGGCCCTCAGCACAGATACGCAGTATTTT	CATRGRALSTDTQYF
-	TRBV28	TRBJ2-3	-	TGTGCCAGCAGTTCGCACAATAATACGCAGTATTTT	CASSSHNNTQYF